The clone carrying this TCR beta chain has a handful of counts. Its antigen is unidentified. A universal primer site and UMIs were added as TCR cDNA was made by 5'RACE template switching. TCRdb re-called the 5' RACE reads through MiXCR, storing one row per CDR3 protein. Among approximately 160,000 distinct CDR3 sequences listed, about 6% were seen once. The sample is drawn from a study of T cells after yellow fever vaccination. Study results and caveats: Post-booster reappearance was seen for most primary-vaccination clones (nearly 97% CD4, 85% to 90% CD8).

The clonotype comes from a man between 18 and 35 years old who received the YFV17D yellow fever vaccine. Here the sequenced sample was CD4+ T cells sorted from PBMCs, taken on the day of the first yellow fever vaccination.

Written as DNA, the CDR3 is TGTGCCAGTGGGGGGACAGTTAGCAATCAGCCCCAGCATTTT. Translating it yields CASGGTVSNQPQHF. The chain is built from TRBV19 and TRBJ1-5, with 7 bases matching TRBD1. The junction had 4 bases not matched to a gene; V was cut back by 8 bases and J by 0 bases. Germline V gives CDR1 LNHDA, CDR2 SQIVND (reference sequence). This CDR3 spans 14 amino acids.